This entry lists 12 T cell receptor beta chains sequenced from one sample in a study of cytomegalovirus exposure and HLA in healthy donors (dated 2017 in TCRdb). Library creation used the immunoSEQ multiplex PCR assay. For the multiplex PCR, a mixture combining 60 forward primers for TCR Vbeta segments and 13 reverse primers for TCR Jbeta segments was used. The clones in this table, taken by TCRdb from immuneACCESS, are in-frame only. Not every clone is retained; where verified, under half of the shortfall comes from an unresolved V gene, and the cause of the rest is unknown. The sample contains over 100,000 clones, over 50% of them found a single time. The ten largest clonotypes hold under 9% of the sample. Sequencing was carried out using PBMCs. The source of these receptors is a woman aged 40 to 50 in good health and CMV-seropositive.

The chain joins TRBV11-2 to TRBJ1-2, with 7 bases identical to TRBD1. Unmatched junction bases numbered 5, after V lost 3 bases and J lost 1 base. This CDR3 has 15 residues. Germline CDR1 and CDR2: SGHAT and FQNNGV. The CDR3 sequence: CASSFSDRDNYGYTF. The CDR3 coding sequence is TGTGCCAGCAGCTTCTCCGACAGGGATAACTATGGCTACACCTTC.

The rearrangement links TRBV2 to TRBJ2-3; possible D gene TRBD2, 6 bases. CDR1 is SNHLY and CDR2 is FYNNEI in the germline V gene. The CDR3 covers 14 residues. With 10 bases removed from V and 0 bases from J, the gap between germline ends came to 14 bases. The CDR3 loop is CATGWDSSTDTQYF. The DNA of the CDR3 is TGTGCCACTGGGTGGGACTCGAGCACAGATACGCAGTATTTT.

The chain combines TRBV18 with TRBJ2-5; D may be TRBD2 (5 bases). The germline V and J ends were trimmed by 3 bases and 5 bases, with 16 bases remaining between them. The CDR3 has 15 residues. CDR1 is KGHSH and CDR2 is LQKENI in the germline V gene. The CDR3: CASSPPSPYGETQYF. CDR3 DNA sequence: TGTGCCAGCTCACCGCCTAGCCCCTACGGGGAGACCCAGTACTTC.

This chain links TRBV30 with TRBJ1-4; 7 nucleotides agree with TRBD1. The CDR3 covers 13 residues. V was pared by 7 bases and J by 4 bases, with 6 bases of the junction left unmatched. Germline lookup yields CDR1 GTSNPN and CDR2 SVGIG (reference sequence). CDR3 nucleotide sequence: TGTGCCTTCCCAGACAGGGATAATGAAAAACTGTTTTTT. Amino acids: CAFPDRDNEKLFF.

About this clone itself: Other DNA sequences within the sample encode an identical CDR3. The chain carries TRBV5-1 and TRBJ1-6; D remains unclear. This CDR3 has 15 amino acids. The V and J ends lost 2 bases and 10 bases respectively, with 16 bases between them. Germline loops: CDR1 SGHRS, CDR2 YFSETQ. This CDR3 reads CASSFSDISDSPLHF. In DNA form, the CDR3 reads TGCGCCAGCAGCTTCTCCGACATCTCTGACTCACCCCTCCACTTT.

This chain connects TRBV5-1 to TRBJ2-7; 8 positions match TRBD1. Germline CDR1 reads SGHRS; CDR2 reads YFSETQ. This CDR3 is built from 17 residues. V trimming: 1 base; J trimming: 0 bases; junction bases outside the gene matches: 9. This CDR3 reads CASSLPPGQGSSYEQYF. CDR3 coding DNA: TGCGCCAGCAGCTTGCCTCCCGGACAGGGAAGCTCCTACGAGCAGTACTTC.

The DNA of the CDR3 is TGTGCCAGCACCTCCCCCCAGGCAGGGTCCTACGAGCAGTACTTC. Its protein is CASTSPQAGSYEQYF. V usage is TRBV28 and J usage is TRBJ2-7, with D perhaps TRBD1 (5 bases). Trimming removed 7 bases at V and 1 base at J, with 17 bases between. The CDR3 has 15 residues. Germline V gene data show CDR1 as MDHEN and CDR2 as SYDVKM.

Comment on this clone: Other DNA sequences within the sample encode an identical CDR3. The rearrangement uses TRBV6-1 and TRBJ1-5; D gene ambiguous. Deletions cut 6 bases from V and 0 bases from J, with 9 bases between. The CDR3 has 14 residues. Germline loops: CDR1 MNHNS, CDR2 SASEGT. The CDR3 is CASRTLYSNQPQHF. The CDR3 DNA reads TGTGCCAGCAGGACACTTTATAGCAATCAGCCCCAGCATTTT.

J is TRBJ2-7 and V is TRBV15; 8 bases line up with TRBD2. The germline V gene has CDR1 LNHNV and CDR2 YYDKDF (reference sequence). This CDR3 has 15 amino acids. V lost 3 bases, J lost 5 bases, and 9 bases stayed unmatched. This CDR3 is CATSSGGGTSHEQYF. DNA of the CDR3: TGTGCCACCAGCAGCGGAGGAGGGACTAGTCACGAGCAGTACTTC.

This chain links TRBV7-2 with TRBJ1-4, with D possibly matching TRBD1 (5 bases). The V end was cut by 8 bases, the J end by 7 bases, with 17 bases between. Germline V CDR1 and CDR2: SGHTA, FQGNSA. The CDR3 runs to 14 residues. In DNA, the CDR3 is TGTGCCAGCTCTAAAGGGGAAGGGCGTGAAAAACTGTTTTTT. It yields the protein CASSKGEGREKLFF. The entire variable domain, with the rest obtained from reference TRBV7-2 and TRBJ1-4, is as follows: GAGVSQSPSNKVTEKGKDVELRCDPISGHTALYWYRQSLGQGLEFLIYFQGNSAPDKSGLPSDRFSAERTGGSVSTLTIQRTQQEDSAVYLCASSKGEGREKLFFGSGTQLSVL.

This clone was counted a single time. The chain joins TRBV5-3 to TRBJ2-1, with 8 bases aligning to TRBD2. TRBV5-3 is filed as an ORF, its function uncertain. This CDR3 has 17 amino acids. V gave up 0 bases and J gave up 5 bases; unmatched junction bases: 10. CDR3 region: CARSLAAGLEYHNEQFF. DNA for the CDR3: TGTGCCAGAAGCTTGGCGGCGGGACTAGAATACCACAATGAGCAGTTCTTC.

The chain carries TRBV11-2 and TRBJ1-4; maybe TRBD1 (6 bases). Per germline, CDR1 SGHAT and CDR2 FQNNGV. V was cut by 5 bases and J by 6 bases, with 16 bases left in between. The CDR3 runs to 15 residues. CDR3 DNA sequence: TGTGCCAGCAGCGCCACAGGGTATGGAGATGAAAAACTGTTTTTT. It translates to CASSATGYGDEKLFF.